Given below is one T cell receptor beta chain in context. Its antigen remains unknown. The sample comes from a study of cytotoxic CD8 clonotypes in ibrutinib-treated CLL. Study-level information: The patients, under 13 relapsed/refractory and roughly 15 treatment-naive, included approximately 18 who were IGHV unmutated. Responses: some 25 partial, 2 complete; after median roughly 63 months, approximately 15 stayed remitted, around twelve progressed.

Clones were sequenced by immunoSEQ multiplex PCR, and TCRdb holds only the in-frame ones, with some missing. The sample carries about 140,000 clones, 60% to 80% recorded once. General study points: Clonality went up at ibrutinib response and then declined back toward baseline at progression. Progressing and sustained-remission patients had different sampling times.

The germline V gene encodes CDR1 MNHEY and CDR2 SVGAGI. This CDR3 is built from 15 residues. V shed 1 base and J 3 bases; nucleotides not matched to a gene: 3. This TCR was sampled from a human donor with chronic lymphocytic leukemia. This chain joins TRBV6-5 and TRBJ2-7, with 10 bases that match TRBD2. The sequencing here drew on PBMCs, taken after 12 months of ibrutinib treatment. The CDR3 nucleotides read TGTGCCAGCAGTTACTTCGCTAGCGGGAGCTACGAGCAGTACTTC. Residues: CASSYFASGSYEQYF.